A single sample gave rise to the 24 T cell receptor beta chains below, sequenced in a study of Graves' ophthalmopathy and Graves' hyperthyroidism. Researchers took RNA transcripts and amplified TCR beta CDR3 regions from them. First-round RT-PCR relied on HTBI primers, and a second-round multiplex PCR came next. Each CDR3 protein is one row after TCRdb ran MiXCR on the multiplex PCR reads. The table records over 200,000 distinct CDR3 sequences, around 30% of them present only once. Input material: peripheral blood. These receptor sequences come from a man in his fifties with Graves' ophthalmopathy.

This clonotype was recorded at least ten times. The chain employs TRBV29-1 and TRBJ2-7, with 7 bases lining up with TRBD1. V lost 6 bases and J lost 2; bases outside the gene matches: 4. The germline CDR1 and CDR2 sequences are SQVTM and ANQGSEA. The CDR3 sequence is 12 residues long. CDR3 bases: TGCAGCGTACTCGGACAGGCCTACGAGCAGTACTTC. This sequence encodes CSVLGQAYEQYF.

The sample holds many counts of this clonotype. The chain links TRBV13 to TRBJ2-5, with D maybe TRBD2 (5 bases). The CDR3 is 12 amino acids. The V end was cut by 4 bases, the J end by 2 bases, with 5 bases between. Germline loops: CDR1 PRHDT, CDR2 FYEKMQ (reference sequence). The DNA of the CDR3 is TGTGCCAGCAGCTGGACTCAAGAGACCCAGTACTTC. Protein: CASSWTQETQYF.

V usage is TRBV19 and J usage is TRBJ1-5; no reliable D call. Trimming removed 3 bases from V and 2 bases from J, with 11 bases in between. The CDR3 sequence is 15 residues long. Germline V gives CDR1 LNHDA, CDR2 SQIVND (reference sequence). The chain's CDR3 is CASSMNTVGNQPQHF. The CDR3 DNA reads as TGTGCCAGTAGTATGAACACCGTGGGCAATCAGCCCCAGCATTTT.

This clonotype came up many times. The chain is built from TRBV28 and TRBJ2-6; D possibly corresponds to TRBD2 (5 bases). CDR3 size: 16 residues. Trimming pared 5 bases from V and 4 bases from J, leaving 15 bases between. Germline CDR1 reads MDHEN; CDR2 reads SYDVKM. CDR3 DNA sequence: TGTGCCAGCAGTCCGCCCCCGGGATCCGGGGCCAACGTCCTGACTTTC. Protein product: CASSPPPGSGANVLTF. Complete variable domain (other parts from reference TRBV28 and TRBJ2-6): DVKVTQSSRYLVKRTGEKVFLECVQDMDHENMFWYRQDPGLGLRLIYFSYDVKMKEKGDIPEGYSVSREKKERFSLILESASTNQTSMYLCASSPPPGSGANVLTFGAGSRLTVL.

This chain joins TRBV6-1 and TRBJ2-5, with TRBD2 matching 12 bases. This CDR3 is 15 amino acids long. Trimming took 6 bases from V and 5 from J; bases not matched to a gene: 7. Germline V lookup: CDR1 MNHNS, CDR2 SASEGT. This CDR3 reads CASRVTSGGKETQYF. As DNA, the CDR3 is TGTGCCAGCAGGGTGACTAGCGGGGGAAAGGAGACCCAGTACTTC.

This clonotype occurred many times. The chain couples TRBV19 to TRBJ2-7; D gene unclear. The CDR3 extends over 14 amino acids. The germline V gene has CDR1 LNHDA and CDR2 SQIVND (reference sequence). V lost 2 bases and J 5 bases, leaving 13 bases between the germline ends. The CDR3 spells CASSISSTVDEQYF. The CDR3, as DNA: TGTGCCAGTAGTATAAGTTCGACGGTGGACGAGCAGTACTTC.

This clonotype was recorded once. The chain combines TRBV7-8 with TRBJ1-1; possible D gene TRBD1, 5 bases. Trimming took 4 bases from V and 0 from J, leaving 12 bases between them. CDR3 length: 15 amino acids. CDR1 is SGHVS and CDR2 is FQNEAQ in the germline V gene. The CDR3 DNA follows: TGTGCCAGCAGCTGGGCGACAGTCCTGAACACTGAAGCTTTCTTT. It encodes CASSWATVLNTEAFF. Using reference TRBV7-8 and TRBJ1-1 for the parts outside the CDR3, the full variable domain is GAGVSQSPRYKVAKRGQDVALRCDPISGHVSLFWYQQALGQGPEFLTYFQNEAQLDKSGLPSDRFFAERPEGSVSTLKIQRTQQEDSAVYLCASSWATVLNTEAFFGQGTRLTVV.

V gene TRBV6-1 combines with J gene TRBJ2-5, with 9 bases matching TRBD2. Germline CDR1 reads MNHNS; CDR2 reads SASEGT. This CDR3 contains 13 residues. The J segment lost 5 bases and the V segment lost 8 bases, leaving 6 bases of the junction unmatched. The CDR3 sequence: CASGSGSKETQYF. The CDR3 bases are TGTGCCAGCGGTAGCGGGAGTAAGGAGACCCAGTACTTC.

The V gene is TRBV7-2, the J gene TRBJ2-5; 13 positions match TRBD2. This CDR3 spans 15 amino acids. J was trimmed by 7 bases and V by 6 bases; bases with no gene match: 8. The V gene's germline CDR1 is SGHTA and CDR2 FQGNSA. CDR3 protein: CASSPGLAGVGTQYF. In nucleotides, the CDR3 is TGTGCCAGCAGTCCTGGACTAGCGGGAGTAGGGACCCAGTACTTC.

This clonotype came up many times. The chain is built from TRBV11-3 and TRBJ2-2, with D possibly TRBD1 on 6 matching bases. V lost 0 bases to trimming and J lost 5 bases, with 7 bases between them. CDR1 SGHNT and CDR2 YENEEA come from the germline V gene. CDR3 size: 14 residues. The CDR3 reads CASSLEGATGELFF. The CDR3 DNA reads TGTGCCAGCAGCTTAGAGGGGGCGACCGGGGAGCTGTTTTTT.

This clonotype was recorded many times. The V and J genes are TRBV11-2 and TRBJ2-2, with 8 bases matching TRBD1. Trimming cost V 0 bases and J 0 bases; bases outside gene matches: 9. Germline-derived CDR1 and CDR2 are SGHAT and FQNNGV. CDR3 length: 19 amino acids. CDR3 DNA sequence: TGTGCCAGCAGCTTAGATATAAGGGGACAGGAGACGAACACCGGGGAGCTGTTTTTT. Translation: CASSLDIRGQETNTGELFF.

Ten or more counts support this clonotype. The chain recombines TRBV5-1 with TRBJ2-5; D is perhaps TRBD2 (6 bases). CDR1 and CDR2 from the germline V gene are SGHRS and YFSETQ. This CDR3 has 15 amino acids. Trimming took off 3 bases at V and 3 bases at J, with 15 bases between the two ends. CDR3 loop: CASSWRATVEETQYF. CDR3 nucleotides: TGCGCCAGCAGCTGGAGGGCTACGGTCGAAGAGACCCAGTACTTC. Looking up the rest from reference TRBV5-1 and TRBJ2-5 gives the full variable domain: KAGVTQTPRYLIKTRGQQVTLSCSPISGHRSVSWYQQTPGQGLQFLFEYFSETQRNKGNFPGRFSGRQFSNSRSEMNVSTLELGDSALYLCASSWRATVEETQYFGPGTRLLVL.

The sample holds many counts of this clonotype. Here the CDR3 reads CSARDRPSVGVNTEAFF. CDR3 DNA sequence: TGCAGTGCTAGAGATCGCCCCTCGGTCGGGGTGAACACTGAAGCTTTCTTT. J is TRBJ1-1 and V is TRBV20-1; D not resolved. CDR1 is DFQATT, CDR2 SNEGSKA, per germline (reference sequence). The length of the CDR3 is 17 residues. The V gene lost 0 bases and the J gene lost 0 bases, with 17 bases spanning the gap.

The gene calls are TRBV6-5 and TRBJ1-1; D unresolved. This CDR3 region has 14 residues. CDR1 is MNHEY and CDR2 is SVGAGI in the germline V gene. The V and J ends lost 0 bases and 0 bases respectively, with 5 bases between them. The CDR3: CASSYSLVNTEAFF. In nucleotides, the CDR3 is TGTGCCAGCAGTTACTCTTTAGTGAACACTGAAGCTTTCTTT.

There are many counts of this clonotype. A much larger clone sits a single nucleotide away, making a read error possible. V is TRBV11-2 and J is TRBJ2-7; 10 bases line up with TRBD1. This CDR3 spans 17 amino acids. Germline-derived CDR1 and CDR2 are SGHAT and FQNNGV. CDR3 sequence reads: CASSLEGLGQGSYEQHF. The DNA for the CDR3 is TGTGCCAGCAGCTTAGAGGGCCTGGGACAGGGGTCCTACGAGCAGCACTTC.

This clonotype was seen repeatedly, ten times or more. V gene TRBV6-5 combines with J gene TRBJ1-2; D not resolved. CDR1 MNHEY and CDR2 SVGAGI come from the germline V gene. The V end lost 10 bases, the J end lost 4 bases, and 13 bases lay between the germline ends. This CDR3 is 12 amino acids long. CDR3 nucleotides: TGTGCCACTAGGAAGGAGACCTATGGCTACACCTTC. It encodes CATRKETYGYTF.

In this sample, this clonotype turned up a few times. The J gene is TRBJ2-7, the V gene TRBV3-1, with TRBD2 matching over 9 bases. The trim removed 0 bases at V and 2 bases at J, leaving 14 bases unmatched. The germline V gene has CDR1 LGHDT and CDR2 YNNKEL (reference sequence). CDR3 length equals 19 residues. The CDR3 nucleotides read TGTGCCAGCAGCCAAGAATTCCCCGCTAGCGGGATACCCACCTACGAGCAGTACTTC. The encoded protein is CASSQEFPASGIPTYEQYF.

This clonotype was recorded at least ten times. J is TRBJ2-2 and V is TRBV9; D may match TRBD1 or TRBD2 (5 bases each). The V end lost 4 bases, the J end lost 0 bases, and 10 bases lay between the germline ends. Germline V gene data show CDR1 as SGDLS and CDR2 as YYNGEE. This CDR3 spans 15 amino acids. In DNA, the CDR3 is TGTGCCAGCAGCTACCTGGGGGCGAACACCGGGGAGCTGTTTTTT. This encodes CASSYLGANTGELFF.

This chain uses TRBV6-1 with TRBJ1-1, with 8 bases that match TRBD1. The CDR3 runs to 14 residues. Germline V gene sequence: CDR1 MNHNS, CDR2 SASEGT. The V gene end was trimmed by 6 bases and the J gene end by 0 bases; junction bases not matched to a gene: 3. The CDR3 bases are TGTGCCAGCAGGGACAGGGTAATGAACACTGAAGCTTTCTTT. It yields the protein CASRDRVMNTEAFF.

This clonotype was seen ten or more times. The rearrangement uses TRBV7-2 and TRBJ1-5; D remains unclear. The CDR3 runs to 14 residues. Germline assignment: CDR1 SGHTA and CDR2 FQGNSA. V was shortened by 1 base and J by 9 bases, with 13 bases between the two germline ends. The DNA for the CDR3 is TGTGCCAGCAGCTTAGGGGCGGAGCCCCGGCCCCAGCATTTT. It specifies CASSLGAEPRPQHF. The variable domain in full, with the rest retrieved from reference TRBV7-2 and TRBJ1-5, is GAGVSQSPSNKVTEKGKDVELRCDPISGHTALYWYRQSLGQGLEFLIYFQGNSAPDKSGLPSDRFSAERTGGSVSTLTIQRTQQEDSAVYLCASSLGAEPRPQHFGDGTRLSIL.

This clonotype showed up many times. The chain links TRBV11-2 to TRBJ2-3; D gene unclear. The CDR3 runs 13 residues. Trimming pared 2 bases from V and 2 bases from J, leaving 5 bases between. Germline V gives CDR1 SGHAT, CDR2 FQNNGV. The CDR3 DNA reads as TGTGCCAGCAGCTTAAGCGTCACAGATACGCAGTATTTT. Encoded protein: CASSLSVTDTQYF.

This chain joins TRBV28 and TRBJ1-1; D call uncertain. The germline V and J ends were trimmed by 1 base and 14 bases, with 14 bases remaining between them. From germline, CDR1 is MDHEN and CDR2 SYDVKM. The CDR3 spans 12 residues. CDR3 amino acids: CASSLSIADPFF. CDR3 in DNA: TGTGCCAGCAGTTTATCAATAGCCGACCCCTTCTTT. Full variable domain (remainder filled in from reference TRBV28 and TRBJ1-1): DVKVTQSSRYLVKRTGEKVFLECVQDMDHENMFWYRQDPGLGLRLIYFSYDVKMKEKGDIPEGYSVSREKKERFSLILESASTNQTSMYLCASSLSIADPFFGQGTRLTVV.

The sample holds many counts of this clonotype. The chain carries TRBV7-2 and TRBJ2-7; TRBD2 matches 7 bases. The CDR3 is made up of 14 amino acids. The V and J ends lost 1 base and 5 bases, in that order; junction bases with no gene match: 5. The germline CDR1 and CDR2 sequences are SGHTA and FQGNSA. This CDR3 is CASSLGAAGDEQYF. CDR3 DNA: TGTGCCAGCAGCTTAGGGGCTGCGGGGGACGAGCAGTACTTC.

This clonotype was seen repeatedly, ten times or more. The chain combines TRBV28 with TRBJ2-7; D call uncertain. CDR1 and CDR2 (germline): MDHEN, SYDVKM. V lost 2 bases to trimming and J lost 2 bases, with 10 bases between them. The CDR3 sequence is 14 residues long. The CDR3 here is CASSLGRLPYEQYF. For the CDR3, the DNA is TGTGCCAGCAGTTTAGGACGTCTGCCCTACGAGCAGTACTTC.